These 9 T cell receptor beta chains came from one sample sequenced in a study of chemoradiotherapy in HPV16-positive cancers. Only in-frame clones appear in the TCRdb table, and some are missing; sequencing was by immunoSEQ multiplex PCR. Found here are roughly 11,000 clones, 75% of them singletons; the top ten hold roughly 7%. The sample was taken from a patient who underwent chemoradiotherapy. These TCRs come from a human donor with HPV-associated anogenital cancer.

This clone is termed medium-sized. The CDR3 region has the DNA TGCAGCGTTAACGAGGGACAGGATTACAATGAGCAGTTCTTC. Amino acids: CSVNEGQDYNEQFF. The chain has TRBV29-1 and TRBJ2-1; 8 bases match TRBD1. Germline CDR1 SQVTM, CDR2 ANQGSEA. The CDR3 is 14 residues long. V trimming: 5 bases; J trimming: 4 bases; junction bases outside the gene matches: 7.

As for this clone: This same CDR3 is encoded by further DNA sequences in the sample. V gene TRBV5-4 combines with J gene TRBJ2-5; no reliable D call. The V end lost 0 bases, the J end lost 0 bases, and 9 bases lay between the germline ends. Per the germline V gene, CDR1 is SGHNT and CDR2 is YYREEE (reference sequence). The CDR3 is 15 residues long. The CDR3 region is CASSLVGENQETQYF. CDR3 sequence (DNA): TGTGCCAGCAGCTTGGTTGGGGAAAACCAAGAGACCCAGTACTTC.

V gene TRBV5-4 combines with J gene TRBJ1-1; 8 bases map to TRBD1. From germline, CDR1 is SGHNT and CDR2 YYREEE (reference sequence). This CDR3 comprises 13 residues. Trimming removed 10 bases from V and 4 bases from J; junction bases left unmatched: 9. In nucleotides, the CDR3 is TGTGCCGGACACAGGGGGAGTGCCACTGAAGCTTTCTTT. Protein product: CAGHRGSATEAFF.

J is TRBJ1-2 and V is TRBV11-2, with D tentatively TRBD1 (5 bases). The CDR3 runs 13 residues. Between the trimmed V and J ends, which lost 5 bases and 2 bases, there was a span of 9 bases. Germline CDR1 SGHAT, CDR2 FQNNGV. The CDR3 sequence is CASSPQGNYGYTF. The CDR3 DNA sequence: TGTGCCAGCAGCCCCCAGGGAAACTATGGCTACACCTTC.

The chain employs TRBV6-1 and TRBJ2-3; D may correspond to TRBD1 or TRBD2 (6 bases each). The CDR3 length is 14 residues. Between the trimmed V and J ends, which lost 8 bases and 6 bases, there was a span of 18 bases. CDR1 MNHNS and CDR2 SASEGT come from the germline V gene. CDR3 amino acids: CASRGGTSFDTQYF. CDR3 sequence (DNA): TGTGCCAGCCGAGGGGGGACCTCCTTCGATACGCAGTATTTT.

The CDR3, as DNA: TGTGCCAGCAGCTTAAATGGGCAGATTAACACTGAAGCTTTCTTT. Amino acids: CASSLNGQINTEAFF. The genes are TRBV11-3 and TRBJ1-1; D not certain. The ends were cut back, 2 bases at V and 2 bases at J, with 12 bases in the middle. The CDR3 contains 15 residues. Germline assignment: CDR1 SGHNT and CDR2 YENEEA.

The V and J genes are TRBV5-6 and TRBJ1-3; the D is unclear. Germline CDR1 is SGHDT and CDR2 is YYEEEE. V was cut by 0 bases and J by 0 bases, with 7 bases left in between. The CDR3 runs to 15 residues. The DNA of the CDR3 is TGTGCCAGCAGCTTGGAGGCCGCCTCTGGAAACACCATATATTTT. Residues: CASSLEAASGNTIYF.

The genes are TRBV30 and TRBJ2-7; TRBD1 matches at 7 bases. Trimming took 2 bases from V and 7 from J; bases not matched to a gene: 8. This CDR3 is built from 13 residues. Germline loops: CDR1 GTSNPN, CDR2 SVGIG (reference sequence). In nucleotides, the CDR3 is TGTGCCTGGAGTCCTACAGGGGCGGAGGAGCAGTACTTC. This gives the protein CAWSPTGAEEQYF.

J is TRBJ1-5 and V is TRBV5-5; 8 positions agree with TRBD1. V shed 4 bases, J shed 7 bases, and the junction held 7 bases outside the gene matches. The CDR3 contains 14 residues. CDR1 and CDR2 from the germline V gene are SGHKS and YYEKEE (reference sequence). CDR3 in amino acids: CASSPRDRFQPQHF. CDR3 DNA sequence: TGTGCCAGCAGCCCAAGGGACAGGTTCCAGCCCCAGCATTTT.